The next 19 T cell receptor beta chains were all read from a single sample in a study of blood T cells in healthy people across ages. The use of a sample-barcoded 5' primer and a J-beta primer mix characterized a second PCR of roughly 7 to 11 cycles. TCRdb recomputed calls from the 5' RACE reads with MiXCR, one row per CDR3 protein. The repertoire holds 790,000 or so distinct CDR3 sequences, with around half as singletons. What was sequenced was blood. The receptor source for this set is a man of 80 years or more in good health.

This clonotype showed up just once. The chain uses TRBV9 and TRBJ1-2; D is ambiguous. Trimming shortened V by 0 bases and J by 1 base, and 10 bases separated the two germline ends. CDR3 length equals 15 residues. CDR1 is SGDLS and CDR2 is YYNGEE in the germline V gene. CDR3 in DNA: TGTGCCAGCAGCGTAGGTCGAGAGGTTAACTATGGCTACACCTTC. Residues: CASSVGREVNYGYTF. Using reference TRBV9 and TRBJ1-2 for the parts outside the CDR3, the full variable domain is DSGVTQTPKHLITATGQRVTLRCSPRSGDLSVYWYQQSLDQGLQFLIQYYNGEERAKGNILERFSAQQFPDLHSELNLSSLELGDSALYFCASSVGREVNYGYTFGSGTRLTVV.

In its sample, this clonotype was seen a few times. V usage is TRBV29-1 and J usage is TRBJ2-5, with TRBD1 identical over 8 bases. The J call may not be correct, given that the DNA end is closer to TRBJ2-1. The germline gives CDR1 SQVTM, CDR2 ANQGSEA. CDR3 length: 14 residues. CDR3 DNA sequence: TGCAGCGTTGGGGGACAGGCCTACCAAGAGACCCAGTTCTTC. Protein sequence: CSVGGQAYQETQFF.

The chain carries TRBV6-2 or TRBV6-3 and TRBJ2-7; TRBD2 aligns across 11 bases. The V gene end was trimmed by 8 bases and the J gene end by 5 bases; junction bases not matched to a gene: 5. CDR1 and CDR2 (germline): MNHEY, SVGEGT. There are 13 residues in the CDR3. CDR3 in DNA: TGTGCCAGCCTAGCGGGAGGTTTCCACGAGCAGTACTTC. This encodes CASLAGGFHEQYF.

This clonotype was seen repeatedly, ten times or more. The rearrangement uses TRBV9 and TRBJ2-1; TRBD1 is a possible D gene (6 bases). V shed 4 bases and J shed 7 bases, with 18 bases lying between them. This CDR3 region has 15 residues. Per the germline V gene, CDR1 is SGDLS and CDR2 is YYNGEE. The CDR3 bases are TGTGCCAGCAGCAGCCGGGACACGGCTTGGAATGAGCAGTTCTTC. This translates into CASSSRDTAWNEQFF.

This clonotype turned up a few times. The chain joins TRBV3-1 to TRBJ2-7, with D uncertain. This CDR3 is built from 12 residues. V was clipped by 3 bases and J by 7 bases, with 10 bases between them. Looked up from germline, CDR1 is LGHDT and CDR2 is YNNKEL (reference sequence). CDR3 sequence (DNA): TGTGCCAGCAGCCAGGCCGTGGGAGAGCAGTACTTC. It specifies CASSQAVGEQYF.

For this clonotype: One end of the junction fails to match germline, which may point to a read error. This chain uses TRBV7-6 with TRBJ2-1; perhaps TRBD1 as D (6 bases). The DNA end is a closer match to TRBJ2-7, so the J assignment may be wrong. Germline CDR1 is SGHVS and CDR2 is FNYEAQ. The CDR3 length is 14 residues. The CDR3 reads CASSPGATYNEQYF. CDR3 sequence (DNA): TGCGCCAGCAGTCCAGGGGCCACCTACAATGAGCAGTACTTC.

This clonotype has only a few counts. This chain links TRBV7-9 with TRBJ1-4, with no clear D. CDR1 is SEHNR, CDR2 FQNEAQ, per germline (reference sequence). This CDR3 spans 14 amino acids. Trimming took off 2 bases at V and 7 bases at J, with 11 bases between the two ends. Here the CDR3 reads CASSLQVLGEKLFF. The CDR3 DNA reads as TGTGCCAGCAGCTTACAGGTCCTTGGTGAAAAACTGTTTTTT.

The chain links TRBV6-2 or TRBV6-3 to TRBJ2-1; D is possibly TRBD2 (6 bases). The CDR3 contains 15 residues. Per the germline V gene, CDR1 is MNHEY and CDR2 is SVGEGT. Trimming left V 4 bases short and J 7 bases short, with 17 bases between. This chain's CDR3 is CASSSRERVWNEQFF. CDR3 coding DNA: TGTGCCAGCAGTTCTCGGGAGAGGGTATGGAATGAGCAGTTCTTC.

Comment on this clonotype: A read error may explain this, as a much larger clone is one base away. The chain combines TRBV7-2 with TRBJ2-1; a possible D gene is TRBD2 (6 bases). Trimming stripped 6 bases from V and 8 bases from J, with 17 bases between. Germline V lookup: CDR1 SGHTA, CDR2 FQGNSA. This CDR3 region has 14 residues. DNA of the CDR3: TGTGCCAGCAGGGCTAGCGCCCGCCCTGATGAGCAGTTCTTC. Its translation: CASRASARPDEQFF.

This clonotype appeared a few times. The gene calls are TRBV7-9 and TRBJ2-4; 11 bases are shared with TRBD1. This CDR3 has 14 amino acids. V shed 4 bases, J shed 8 bases, and the junction held 4 bases outside the gene matches. Looked up from germline, CDR1 is SEHNR and CDR2 is FQNEAQ (reference sequence). The CDR3 loop reads CASSWDRGRDIQYF. The CDR3 bases are TGTGCCAGCAGCTGGGACAGGGGGAGAGACATTCAGTACTTC. Together with reference TRBV7-9 and TRBJ2-4, the CDR3 gives the full variable domain: DTGVSQNPRHKITKRGQNVTFRCDPISEHNRLYWYRQTLGQGPEFLTYFQNEAQLEKSRLLSDRFSAERPKGSFSTLEIQRTEQGDSAMYLCASSWDRGRDIQYFGAGTRLSVL.

The sample holds a few counts of this clonotype. The chain is built from TRBV20-1 and TRBJ2-4; 12 nucleotides align to TRBD2. Germline values: CDR1 DFQATT, CDR2 SNEGSKA (reference sequence). Trimming removed 5 bases from V and 3 bases from J; junction bases left unmatched: 2. The CDR3 is made up of 14 amino acids. The CDR3 bases are TGCAGTGCTCTAGCGGGAGGGAACAAAAACATTCAGTACTTC. This encodes CSALAGGNKNIQYF.

This clonotype appeared a few times. The rearrangement links TRBV11-2 to TRBJ2-3, with 8 bases that match TRBD1. Looked up from germline, CDR1 is SGHAT and CDR2 is FQNNGV. This CDR3 has 15 residues. V shed 3 bases, J shed 3 bases, and the junction held 5 bases outside the gene matches. CDR3 nucleotide sequence: TGTGCCAGCAGCTTTCGACAGGGGTTGACAGATACGCAGTATTTT. It encodes CASSFRQGLTDTQYF.

About this clonotype itself: A junction boundary mismatches the germline segment, possibly from a read error. This rearrangement joins TRBV2 to TRBJ1-1; TRBD1 matches 9 bases. The germline CDR1 and CDR2 sequences are SNHLY and FYNNEI. The CDR3 length is 14 residues. Here the CDR3 reads CAGSTDRGSTEAFF. The CDR3 region has the DNA TGTGCCGGCAGTACGGACAGGGGAAGCACTGAAGCTTTCTTT.

This clonotype was seen at least ten times. This chain links TRBV29-1 with TRBJ2-7, with 8 bases identical to TRBD1. After removal of 4 bases from V and 5 bases from J, the junction contained 10 bases not matched to a gene. The germline CDR1 and CDR2 sequences are SQVTM and ANQGSEA. The CDR3 sequence is 14 residues long. The CDR3 here is CSVVPPQGAHEQYF. CDR3 coding DNA: TGCAGCGTTGTACCCCCTCAGGGGGCCCACGAGCAGTACTTC.

This sequence joins TRBV19 and TRBJ2-7; D might be TRBD1 (6 bases). CDR3 length: 14 amino acids. V dropped 6 bases and J dropped 0 bases, with 12 bases sitting between them. Germline assignment: CDR1 LNHDA and CDR2 SQIVND (reference sequence). The CDR3 DNA reads as TGTGCCAGTAGACCGACAGGTTACTCCTACGAGCAGTACTTC. Translated, it gives CASRPTGYSYEQYF. The full variable domain, its missing parts supplied by reference TRBV19 and TRBJ2-7, is DGGITQSPKYLFRKEGQNVTLSCEQNLNHDAMYWYRQDPGQGLRLIYYSQIVNDFQKGDIAEGYSVSREKKESFPLTVTSAQKNPTAFYLCASRPTGYSYEQYFGPGTRLTVT.

This clonotype has only a few counts. The chain carries TRBV13 and TRBJ2-1; weak D call: TRBD1 (5 bases). From germline, CDR1 is PRHDT and CDR2 FYEKMQ (reference sequence). The CDR3 is 12 residues long. Trimming shortened V by 3 bases and J by 11 bases, and 11 bases separated the two germline ends. CDR3 sequence reads: CASSLGRSKQFF. CDR3 DNA sequence: TGTGCCAGCAGCTTGGGGCGTAGTAAGCAGTTCTTC.

The chain couples TRBV10-3 to TRBJ1-6; TRBD1 agrees at 8 bases. The CDR3 has 15 residues. The germline gives CDR1 ENHRY, CDR2 SYGVKD. J gave up 6 bases and V 7 bases, and 8 bases lay outside the gene matches. CDR3 sequence: CAIKTGTGPNSPLHF. The CDR3 coding sequence is TGTGCCATCAAGACCGGGACAGGACCTAATTCACCCCTCCACTTT.

The V and J genes are TRBV5-5 and TRBJ1-5; 8 bases are a match to TRBD1. Losses at the gene ends were 8 bases for V and 7 bases for J; bases not matched to a gene: 11. This CDR3 spans 14 amino acids. Germline V gene data show CDR1 as SGHKS and CDR2 as YYEKEE (reference sequence). The CDR3 nucleotides are TGTGCCAGTACCCGGACAGGGAATGAACAGCCCCAGCATTTT. Its protein product is CASTRTGNEQPQHF.

This clonotype was observed a few times. This chain joins TRBV2 and TRBJ2-3; possible D gene TRBD1, 6 bases. Trimming removed 8 bases at V and 0 bases at J, with 12 bases between. CDR3 length equals 14 residues. Germline V gives CDR1 SNHLY, CDR2 FYNNEI. The CDR3 reads CASATGPSTDTQYF. The CDR3 DNA reads as TGTGCCAGCGCAACAGGGCCTAGCACAGATACGCAGTATTTT.